Following are 22 T cell receptor beta chains from one sample sequenced in a study of blood T cell repertoires in COVID-19. Sequencing was performed with immunoSEQ multiplex PCR; in TCRdb, only in-frame clones are kept and a portion is missing. Of about 400,000 clones listed, around 90% are singletons. The sample comprised peripheral blood. These receptors all come from a human donor in a cohort sampled during active COVID-19.

The chain is built from TRBV27 and TRBJ2-1, with 9 nucleotides matching TRBD1. Trimming cost V 0 bases and J 3 bases; bases outside gene matches: 6. This CDR3 comprises 17 residues. Germline CDR1 reads MNHEY; CDR2 reads SMNVEV (reference sequence). The CDR3 region is CASSLSAGTGRYNEQFF. The CDR3, as DNA: TGTGCCAGCAGTTTATCGGCGGGGACAGGGCGCTACAATGAGCAGTTCTTC.

For the CDR3, the DNA is TGTGCCATCAGGACAGGGGACTACAATGAGCAGTTCTTC. Its translation: CAIRTGDYNEQFF. V is TRBV10-3 and J is TRBJ2-1; 8 nucleotides align to TRBD1. V was clipped by 6 bases and J by 3 bases; unmatched bases: 1. CDR3 length equals 13 residues. The germline V gene encodes CDR1 ENHRY and CDR2 SYGVKD.

The V gene is TRBV24-1, the J gene TRBJ1-5; D uncertain. The CDR3 runs 15 residues. Germline loops: CDR1 KGHDR, CDR2 SFDVKD. V gave up 5 bases and J gave up 0 bases, with 10 bases separating them. In DNA, the CDR3 is TGTGCCACCAGTGCCCGCGGGCATAGCAATCAGCCCCAGCATTTT. Its protein product is CATSARGHSNQPQHF.

CDR3 DNA: TGTGCCAGCACCAGGGGCGATGGCTACGAGCAGTACTTC. Translation: CASTRGDGYEQYF. The chain recombines TRBV5-6 with TRBJ2-7; possible D gene TRBD1, 6 bases. Germline-derived CDR1 and CDR2 are SGHDT and YYEEEE. The V end was cut by 6 bases, the J end by 3 bases, with 13 bases between. CDR3 length: 13 residues.

V usage is TRBV3-1 (or the pseudogene TRBV3-2) and J usage is TRBJ1-3; a possible D gene is TRBD1 (5 bases). V dropped 1 base and J dropped 14 bases, with 9 bases sitting between them. Germline CDR1 is LGHDT and CDR2 is YNNKEL (reference sequence). The length of the CDR3 is 11 residues. CDR3 sequence: CASSQGQGLYF. The CDR3 DNA sequence: TGTGCCAGCAGCCAAGGGCAGGGTTTATATTTT.

The chain has TRBV2 and TRBJ2-7; D remains unclear. Germline V gives CDR1 SNHLY, CDR2 FYNNEI. The V gene lost 6 bases and the J gene lost 7 bases, with 16 bases spanning the gap. The length of the CDR3 is 13 residues. The CDR3 DNA reads TGTGCCAGCAGAGACTCTTTACGTAGGGAGCAGTACTTC. Encoded protein: CASRDSLRREQYF.

The chain joins TRBV28 to TRBJ1-2; 9 bases are shared with TRBD1. Per germline, CDR1 MDHEN and CDR2 SYDVKM. CDR3 size: 14 residues. Unmatched junction bases numbered 3, after V lost 5 bases and J lost 2 bases. The CDR3 DNA is TGTGCCAGCAGTCGGGACAGGGCGAACTATGGCTACACCTTC. Protein product: CASSRDRANYGYTF.

V usage is TRBV15 and J usage is TRBJ1-3; tentative D call: TRBD1 (5 bases). Germline-derived CDR1 and CDR2 are LNHNV and YYDKDF (reference sequence). Between the trimmed V and J ends, which lost 0 bases and 6 bases, there was a span of 9 bases. The length of the CDR3 is 14 residues. The CDR3 loop reads CATSRDREENTIYF. CDR3 nucleotide sequence: TGTGCCACCAGCAGAGACAGGGAGGAAAACACCATATATTTT.

The rearrangement links TRBV6-5 to TRBJ2-7, with 9 bases fitting TRBD1. V lost 7 bases and J lost 0; bases outside the gene matches: 4. The germline gives CDR1 MNHEY, CDR2 SVGAGI. The CDR3 is 14 residues long. The CDR3 protein is CASTDRGSSYEQYF. DNA for the CDR3: TGTGCCAGCACGGACAGGGGAAGCTCCTACGAGCAGTACTTC.

The CDR3 here is CAWSVRRVSTDTQYF. The CDR3 coding sequence is TGTGCCTGGAGTGTACGCAGGGTGAGCACAGATACGCAGTATTTT. The genes are TRBV30 and TRBJ2-3; TRBD1 is a possible D gene (5 bases). This CDR3 contains 15 residues. Germline V CDR1 and CDR2: GTSNPN, SVGIG (reference sequence). Trimming shortened V by 0 bases and J by 0 bases, and 10 bases separated the two germline ends.

The chain joins TRBV6-1 to TRBJ2-3, with 7 bases aligning to TRBD2. The trim removed 0 bases at V and 9 bases at J, leaving 6 bases unmatched. The CDR3 length is 14 residues. Germline values: CDR1 MNHNS, CDR2 SASEGT. This chain's CDR3 is CASSEARLGGTQYF. CDR3 bases: TGTGCCAGCAGTGAAGCTCGCCTCGGGGGGACGCAGTATTTT.

This sequence joins TRBV12-3 or TRBV12-4 and TRBJ2-7; D remains ambiguous. V lost 4 bases and J lost 5, with 9 bases in between. The CDR3 is 12 residues long. For the CDR3, the DNA is TGTGCCAGCAGTTACACTAATCACGAGCAGTACTTC. Translated: CASSYTNHEQYF.

V and J are TRBV2 and TRBJ2-3, with D possibly being TRBD1 (5 bases). The CDR3 consists of 15 residues. CDR1 SNHLY and CDR2 FYNNEI come from the germline V gene. The germline V and J ends were trimmed by 5 bases and 0 bases, with 12 bases remaining between them. CDR3 residues: CASSRGVLSTDTQYF. The CDR3 DNA reads as TGTGCCAGCAGTAGGGGCGTCCTTAGCACAGATACGCAGTATTTT.

The chain couples TRBV4-1 to TRBJ2-7, with a possible D match to TRBD1 (6 bases). The CDR3 length is 13 residues. V gave up 3 bases and J gave up 3 bases, with 9 bases separating them. Germline V gives CDR1 MGHRA, CDR2 YSYEKL. The CDR3 DNA sequence: TGCGCCAGCAGCCAGGACAGAAACTACGAGCAGTACTTC. As protein: CASSQDRNYEQYF.

The chain couples TRBV2 to TRBJ2-7, with a possible D match to TRBD2 (5 bases). V lost 6 bases and J 5 bases, leaving 14 bases between the germline ends. The CDR3 is 13 amino acids. Per the germline V gene, CDR1 is SNHLY and CDR2 is FYNNEI. In nucleotides, the CDR3 is TGTGCCAGCAGAAGACGGGTCGGGGACGAGCAGTACTTC. Translating it yields CASRRRVGDEQYF.

This sequence joins TRBV7-9 and TRBJ1-1; D not certain. Trimming took off 4 bases at V and 0 bases at J, with 18 bases between the two ends. CDR1 and CDR2 (germline): SEHNR, FQNEAQ (reference sequence). This CDR3 has 17 residues. The CDR3 reads CASSYPPPGDLNTEAFF. The CDR3 DNA sequence: TGTGCCAGCAGCTACCCCCCTCCCGGTGATCTGAACACTGAAGCTTTCTTT.

This clone was recorded once. This chain uses TRBV5-4 with TRBJ2-5; 9 nucleotides match TRBD2. V was pared by 6 bases and J by 3 bases, with 3 bases of the junction left unmatched. The CDR3 runs to 13 residues. Germline loops: CDR1 SGHNT, CDR2 YYREEE (reference sequence). In DNA, the CDR3 is TGTGCCAGCACTTTAGCGGGAGAAGAGACCCAGTACTTC. Encoded protein: CASTLAGEETQYF.

This clone has only a few counts. The chain is built from TRBV15 and TRBJ1-5; 7 bases match TRBD1. Germline V gives CDR1 LNHNV, CDR2 YYDKDF (reference sequence). The CDR3 runs 17 residues. With V trimmed by 1 base and J by 1 base, 7 bases remained unmatched. The CDR3 loop is CATSRVFGTASNQPQHF. Here the CDR3 DNA reads TGTGCCACCAGCAGAGTCTTCGGGACAGCAAGCAATCAGCCCCAGCATTTT. Supplemented by reference TRBV15 and TRBJ1-5, the full variable domain reads DAMVIQNPRYQVTQFGKPVTLSCSQTLNHNVMYWYQQKSSQAPKLLFHYYDKDFNNEADTPDNFQSRRPNTSFCFLDIRSPGLGDTAMYLCATSRVFGTASNQPQHFGDGTRLSIL.

The rearrangement links TRBV6-5 to TRBJ2-7; 10 bases map to TRBD2. Germline V CDR1 and CDR2: MNHEY, SVGAGI. This CDR3 is 14 amino acids long. Losses at the gene ends were 4 bases for V and 2 bases for J; bases not matched to a gene: 2. For the CDR3, the DNA is TGTGCCAGCAGTTCTAGCGGGAGTACCTACGAGCAGTACTTC. This gives the protein CASSSSGSTYEQYF.

The V gene is TRBV28, the J gene TRBJ1-2, with 7 bases identical to TRBD1. CDR1 and CDR2 from the germline V gene are MDHEN and SYDVKM. The V gene end was trimmed by 3 bases and the J gene end by 4 bases; junction bases not matched to a gene: 11. This CDR3 contains 16 residues. As DNA, the CDR3 is TGTGCCAGCAGTTTTCCTAGGGACAGTCAGACCTATGGCTACACCTTC. It is translated as CASSFPRDSQTYGYTF.

V gene TRBV5-1 combines with J gene TRBJ2-1; TRBD2 matches at 10 bases. The J segment lost 6 bases and the V segment lost 4 bases, leaving 10 bases of the junction unmatched. The germline CDR1 and CDR2 sequences are SGHRS and YFSETQ. The CDR3 consists of 16 residues. CDR3 sequence reads: CASSGGLGLATNEQFF. DNA of the CDR3: TGCGCCAGCAGCGGCGGTTTGGGACTAGCGACCAATGAGCAGTTCTTC.

The rearrangement joins TRBV30 to TRBJ1-1; tentatively, D is TRBD1 (5 bases). Trimming cost V 1 base and J 11 bases, with 11 bases left between them. The CDR3 has 11 residues. The germline gives CDR1 GTSNPN, CDR2 SVGIG (reference sequence). The CDR3 protein is CAWSEGAVAFF. DNA for the CDR3: TGTGCCTGGAGTGAAGGGGCTGTGGCTTTCTTT.